This T cell receptor (beta chain) was found in a study of blood T cell repertoires in COVID-19. Study overall: PBMCs, B-cell-depleted T cells, or T cells were the source of the cDNA or gDNA that made up the material.

Only in-frame clones appear in the TCRdb table, and some are missing; sequencing was by immunoSEQ multiplex PCR. This sample has roughly 170,000 clones, with 70% to 85% found just once. This CDR3 region has 15 residues. From germline, CDR1 is WNHNN and CDR2 SYGVQD (reference sequence). J was trimmed by 9 bases and V by 6 bases; bases with no gene match: 12. This receptor was taken from a human donor in a cohort sampled during active COVID-19. Sequencing input: peripheral blood. The V and J genes are TRBV10-1 and TRBJ2-1; 9 bases map to TRBD2. CDR3 residues: CASSLAGLDISEQFF. DNA for the CDR3: TGCGCCAGCAGCCTAGCGGGGTTGGATATCAGTGAGCAGTTCTTC.